A selection of T cell receptor beta chains follows, all from one sample in a study of post-analysis software for immune sequencing data. A single record per CDR3 protein comes from TCRdb applying MiXCR to the PCR reads. This sample has about 210,000 distinct CDR3 sequences, with roughly 30% found just once. The sequenced sample was blood. Receptors originate from a girl younger than 18 with multiple sclerosis. Each CDR3 is given with its conserved first and last residue. A D gene is named only where the DNA matches it firmly. Rows may omit the clone size; those that give it use once, few, many or a size class.

>TRBJ1-6|NA|TRBV5-5|NA
CASRSQGSSYNSPLHF
TGTGCCAGCCGCTCGCAGGGGAGCTCCTATAATTCACCCCTCCACTTT
>TRBJ2-7|NA|TRBV4-1|many
CASSPPDSESSYEQYF
TGCGCCAGCAGCCCGCCAGATAGCGAAAGCTCCTACGAGCAGTACTTC
>TRBJ2-7|NA|TRBV11-2|NA
CASSLAGFSYNEQYF
TGTGCCAGCAGCTTAGCGGGGTTCTCCTACAATGAGCAGTACTTC
>TRBJ1-3|NA|TRBV5-1|NA
CASSLGGPGNTIYF
TGCGCCAGCAGCTTGGGAGGGCCCGGAAACACCATATATTTT
>TRBJ1-1|NA|TRBV5-1|NA
CASSADTNTEAFF
TGCGCCAGCAGCGCGGACACGAACACTGAAGCTTTCTTT
>TRBJ1-5|NA|TRBV30|many
CAWSSYSNQPQHF
TGTGCCTGGAGCTCTTACAGCAATCAGCCCCAGCATTTT
>TRBJ2-7|TRBD2|TRBV27|once
CASSLSTSGRGEQYF
TGTGCCAGCAGTTTATCGACTAGCGGGAGGGGCGAGCAGTACTTC
>TRBJ2-3|TRBD2|TRBV5-1|few
CASSWGTSGSMDTQYF
TGCGCCAGCAGCTGGGGGACTAGCGGGAGTATGGATACGCAGTATTTT
>TRBJ1-5|TRBD1|TRBV3-1|few
CASSEISSLGGHSNQPQHF
TGTGCCAGCAGCGAAATATCTTCCCTAGGGGGCCATAGCAATCAGCCCCAGCATTTT
>TRBJ1-2|NA|TRBV5-6|NA
CASSNVGANYGYTF
TGTGCCAGCAGTAACGTCGGAGCTAACTATGGCTACACCTTC
>TRBJ2-2|NA|TRBV5-1|few
CASSLIIGTPNTGERFF
TGCGCCAGCAGCTTGATAATAGGGACGCCGAACACCGGGGAGCGGTTTTTT
>TRBJ1-1|TRBD1|TRBV5-1|NA
CASSLGPQGKGEAFF
TGCGCCAGCAGCTTGGGTCCACAGGGGAAGGGGGAAGCTTTCTTT
>TRBJ1-2|TRBD1|TRBV6-5|many
CASRSGQGHNYGYTF
TGTGCCAGCAGGTCGGGACAGGGGCACAACTATGGCTACACCTTC
>TRBJ1-1|NA|TRBV3-1|NA
CASSLRGSNTEAFF
TGTGCCAGCAGCCTTCGTGGGAGTAACACTGAAGCTTTCTTT
>TRBJ2-7|TRBD2|TRBV20-1|NA
CSAPGTSGIYEQYF
TGCAGTGCGCCCGGGACTAGCGGGATCTACGAGCAGTACTTC
>TRBJ2-6|TRBD1|TRBV3-1|many
CASSQGWDSLDGANVLTF
TGTGCCAGCAGCCAAGGGTGGGACAGCCTCGATGGGGCCAACGTCCTGACTTTC
>TRBJ2-3|NA|TRBV5-1|NA
CASSLRRSSTDTQYF
TGCGCCAGCAGCTTAAGGCGGTCTAGCACAGATACGCAGTATTTT
>TRBJ2-3|NA|TRBV20-1|many
CSARPSLTDTQYF
TGCAGTGCTAGGCCTAGTTTAACAGATACGCAGTATTTT
>TRBJ2-7|NA|TRBV29-1|many
CSAGSYEQYF
TGCAGCGCCGGGTCCTACGAGCAGTACTTC
>TRBJ2-1|NA|TRBV4-1|many
CASSQYADNEQFF
TGCGCCAGCAGCCAATACGCGGACAATGAGCAGTTCTTC
>TRBJ2-4|TRBD2|TRBV20-1|NA
CSAPRASGGTQYF
TGCAGTGCCCCCCGGGCTAGCGGGGGTACGCAGTACTTC
>TRBJ2-7|NA|TRBV20-1|many
CSARDPGRLYEQYF
TGCAGTGCTAGAGATCCTGGGCGGCTGTACGAGCAGTACTTC
>TRBJ2-1|NA|TRBV12-3/TRBV12-4|many
CASSLGANEQFF
TGTGCCAGCAGTTTAGGCGCCAATGAGCAGTTCTTC
>TRBJ2-5|TRBD1|TRBV29-1|many
CSVPRGTALYQETQYF
TGCAGCGTCCCTCGAGGGACAGCCCTTTACCAAGAGACCCAGTACTTC
>TRBJ2-7|TRBD2|TRBV7-2|NA
CASSLTSGVYNEQYF
TGTGCCAGCAGCTTGACTAGCGGGGTATACAATGAGCAGTACTTC
>TRBJ2-1|NA|TRBV15|many
CATSRKTSNEQFF
TGTGCCACCAGCAGAAAAACTAGCAATGAGCAGTTCTTC
>TRBJ2-5|NA|TRBV7-8|NA
CASSLGVSAHQETQYF
TGTGCCAGCAGCTTAGGAGTTTCCGCGCACCAAGAGACCCAGTACTTC
>TRBJ1-2|NA|TRBV29-1|many
CSASLGDYGYTF
TGCAGCGCCTCGCTAGGGGACTATGGCTACACCTTC
>TRBJ1-1|NA|TRBV4-1|many
CASSHISLPLEAFF
TGCGCCAGCAGCCATATCTCCCTACCCCTCGAAGCTTTCTTT
>TRBJ1-1|NA|TRBV5-1|many
CASSYGSEAFF
TGCGCCAGCAGCTACGGCTCTGAAGCTTTCTTT
>TRBJ2-5|NA|TRBV20-1|many
CSARRVLGETQYF
TGCAGTGCTAGGAGGGTTCTGGGAGAGACCCAGTACTTC
>TRBJ1-1|TRBD1|TRBV20-1|few
CSAPDRGGTEAFF
TGCAGTGCTCCAGACAGGGGAGGTACTGAAGCTTTCTTT
>TRBJ1-2|NA|TRBV20-1|many
CSARDPGASNYGYTF
TGCAGTGCTAGAGATCCCGGGGCCAGCAACTATGGCTACACCTTC
>TRBJ2-1|TRBD2|TRBV28|NA
CASTKGLAGAGNEQFF
TGTGCCAGCACCAAGGGGCTAGCGGGAGCGGGCAATGAGCAGTTCTTC
>TRBJ1-2|NA|TRBV2|many
CASSGDRDYGYTF
TGTGCCAGCAGTGGGGACCGAGACTATGGCTACACCTTC
>TRBJ1-6|NA|TRBV20-1|few
CSAGGGQRNSPLHF
TGCAGTGCTGGGGGTGGACAGCGTAATTCACCCCTCCACTTT
>TRBJ2-7|NA|TRBV18|NA
CASSPPIAALEQYF
TGTGCCAGCTCACCACCTATCGCTGCCTTGGAGCAGTACTTC
>TRBJ1-5|NA|TRBV6-5|NA
CASSSRVGPSNQPQHF
TGTGCCAGCAGTTCCCGGGTGGGTCCGAGCAATCAGCCCCAGCATTTT
>TRBJ1-4|NA|TRBV5-6|NA
CASSWAPRGEKLFF
TGTGCCAGCAGCTGGGCCCCCAGGGGTGAAAAACTGTTTTTT
>TRBJ2-7|TRBD2|TRBV5-1|NA
CASSLLAGLEQYF
TGCGCCAGCAGCTTGCTAGCGGGCCTAGAGCAGTACTTC
>TRBJ2-3|TRBD2|TRBV6-1|NA
CASRAGLDPSTDTQYF
TGTGCCAGCAGAGCCGGACTAGACCCAAGCACAGATACGCAGTATTTT
>TRBJ1-1|NA|TRBV19|NA
CASSSLGVSDTEAFF
TGTGCCAGTAGCTCGCTTGGGGTTTCGGACACTGAAGCTTTCTTT
>TRBJ2-1|TRBD2|TRBV9|many
CASSADAGLAGGGEQFF
TGTGCCAGCAGCGCCGACGCGGGACTAGCGGGGGGTGGAGAGCAGTTCTTC
>TRBJ2-7|NA|TRBV6-5|NA
CASSYRSTSGGSYERYF
TGTGCCAGCAGTTACAGGTCGACATCCGGCGGTTCCTACGAGCGGTACTTC
>TRBJ1-2|NA|TRBV4-1|few
CASSQELRGASAGYTF
TGCGCCAGCAGCCAAGAGTTAAGGGGGGCTTCTGCGGGCTACACCTTC
>TRBJ2-6|NA|TRBV2|few
CASSPVAGANVLTF
TGTGCCAGCAGCCCGGTGGCTGGGGCCAACGTCCTGACTTTC
>TRBJ2-7|NA|TRBV28|NA
CASSLRRGEQYF
TGTGCCAGCAGTTTACGGCGTGGCGAGCAGTACTTC
>TRBJ1-4|TRBD1|TRBV11-2|NA
CASSLRPGQTNEKLFF
TGTGCCAGCAGCCTCCGTCCGGGACAGACTAATGAAAAACTGTTTTTT
>TRBJ2-1|NA|TRBV19|few
CASRGLSYNEQFF
TGTGCCAGTAGGGGTCTCTCCTACAATGAGCAGTTCTTC
>TRBJ2-5|NA|TRBV12-3/TRBV12-4|many
CASSFQGLAQYF
TGTGCCAGCAGTTTCCAGGGATTGGCCCAGTACTTC
>TRBJ2-2|TRBD1|TRBV7-3|NA
CASSRGQGTGELFF
TGTGCCAGCAGCCGTGGACAGGGCACCGGGGAGCTGTTTTTT
>TRBJ2-1|NA|TRBV5-1|many
CASSLSQVSYNEQFF
TGCGCCAGCAGCTTGAGTCAGGTCTCCTACAATGAGCAGTTCTTC
>TRBJ2-7|TRBD1|TRBV5-6|many
CASSSTSRGLYEQYF
TGTGCCAGCAGCTCCACTAGCAGGGGGCTCTACGAGCAGTACTTC
>TRBJ2-7|NA|TRBV20-1|NA
CSARDYWGSYEQYF
TGCAGTGCTAGAGATTATTGGGGGAGCTACGAGCAGTACTTC
>TRBJ2-7|TRBD1|TRBV5-1|NA
CASRRTGETYEQYF
TGCGCCAGCAGACGGACAGGGGAAACCTACGAGCAGTACTTC
>TRBJ2-6|TRBD1|TRBV5-1|many
CASSLPQGSGANVLTF
TGCGCCAGCAGCCTACCACAGGGGTCTGGGGCCAACGTCCTGACTTTC
>TRBJ2-5|NA|TRBV7-9|many
CASSLGWAETQYF
TGTGCCAGCAGCTTAGGTTGGGCGGAGACCCAGTACTTC
>TRBJ1-5|NA|TRBV25-1|NA
CASSEFGAGPQHF
TGTGCCAGCAGTGAATTCGGGGCAGGGCCCCAGCATTTT
>TRBJ2-5|NA|TRBV27|NA
CASSPRDGSETQYF
TGTGCCAGCAGCCCCAGAGATGGGTCAGAGACCCAGTACTTC